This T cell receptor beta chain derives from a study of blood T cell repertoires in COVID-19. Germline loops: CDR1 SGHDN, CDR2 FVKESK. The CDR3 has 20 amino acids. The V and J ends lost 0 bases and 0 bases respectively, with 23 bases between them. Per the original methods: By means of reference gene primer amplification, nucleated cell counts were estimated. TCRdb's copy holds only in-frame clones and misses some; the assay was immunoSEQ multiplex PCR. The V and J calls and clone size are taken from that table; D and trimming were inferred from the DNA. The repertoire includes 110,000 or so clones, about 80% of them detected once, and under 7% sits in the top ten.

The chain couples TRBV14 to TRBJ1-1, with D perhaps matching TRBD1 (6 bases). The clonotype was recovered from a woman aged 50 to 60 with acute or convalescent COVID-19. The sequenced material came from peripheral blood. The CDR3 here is CASSQDRRGGGAPMNTEAFF. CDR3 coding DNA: TGTGCCAGCAGCCAAGATAGGAGGGGGGGCGGTGCCCCGATGAACACTGAAGCTTTCTTT.